Listed here are 3 T cell receptor beta chains from one sample, sequenced in a study of T-cell memory formation after mild COVID-19 (dated by TCRdb to the early 2020s). The library was produced with 5' RACE. The sequencer was an Illumina NovaSeq 6000. TCRdb reprocessing: public reads trimmed at Q25 with fastp, clones called with MiXCR, in-frame beta chains kept. Rows matching on CDR3 protein sequence are summarized as one entry with the most common DNA and genes. In all, the sample holds more than 250,000 distinct CDR3 sequences, and roughly 17% of those were seen once. 22% of the sample is taken by the ten largest. Material: PBMCs or a T cell subset sorted from them (not recorded which). These receptors were taken from a man between 18 and 29 years old who had mild COVID-19 (a few samples of this study predate the infection). The sample titles of this study are shuffled in the database, so cell type and time point are left out; the donor was told from shared clones.

The J gene is TRBJ1-5, the V gene TRBV7-2, with TRBD1 as a possible D gene (5 bases). V was clipped by 1 base and J by 0 bases, with 16 bases between them. Germline V CDR1 and CDR2: SGHTA, FQGNSA. There are 18 residues in the CDR3. The DNA for the CDR3 is TGTGCCAGCAGCTTAGGGGACGGTTACTGGGCTAGCAATCAGCCCCAGCATTTT. Its translation is CASSLGDGYWASNQPQHF.

This clonotype occurred many times. V and J are TRBV23-1 and TRBJ2-5; D ambiguous. TRBV23-1 is reported as an ORF; its role is uncertain. V was pared by 0 bases and J by 5 bases, with 10 bases between. The CDR3 runs to 14 residues. The CDR3 coding sequence is TGCGCCAGCAGTCAATCGGGGTTGGGGGAGACCCAGTACTTC. Residues: CASSQSGLGETQYF.

The chain uses TRBV6-2 or TRBV6-3 and TRBJ2-5; tentative D call: TRBD2 (6 bases). CDR1 is MNHEY and CDR2 is SVGEGT in the germline V gene. The CDR3 has 15 amino acids. Trimming shortened V by 4 bases and J by 5 bases, and 17 bases separated the two germline ends. As DNA, the CDR3 is TGTGCCAGCAGTTCCTCGGGACTCCCTAGGGAGACCCAGTACTTC. It codes for CASSSSGLPRETQYF.